The 22 T cell receptor beta chains below all came from one sample that was sequenced in a study of blood T cell repertoires in COVID-19. The table came from immunoSEQ multiplex PCR; TCRdb's copy has only in-frame clones and leaves some out. The data hold roughly 260,000 clones, with more than 75% observed a single time. Sequenced sample: peripheral blood. The source is a man in his forties or fifties who had recovered from COVID-19.

The chain employs TRBV27 and TRBJ2-5; TRBD1 matches at 7 bases. V dropped 3 bases and J dropped 5; count of bases not matched to a gene: 6. The CDR3 length is 14 residues. Per germline, CDR1 MNHEY and CDR2 SMNVEV (reference sequence). CDR3 nucleotides: TGTGCCAGCAGTTTTAAGGGGGCGAGTGAGACCCAGTACTTC. This encodes CASSFKGASETQYF.

The chain recombines TRBV7-2 with TRBJ2-3; no definite D call. Germline loops: CDR1 SGHTA, CDR2 FQGNSA. The CDR3 loop spans 12 amino acids. Trimming shortened V by 3 bases and J by 5 bases, and 6 bases separated the two germline ends. The CDR3 reads CASSFLGDTQYF. The CDR3 DNA sequence: TGTGCCAGCAGCTTCCTAGGAGATACGCAGTATTTT. Variable domain in full (rest from reference TRBV7-2 and TRBJ2-3): GAGVSQSPSNKVTEKGKDVELRCDPISGHTALYWYRQSLGQGLEFLIYFQGNSAPDKSGLPSDRFSAERTGGSVSTLTIQRTQQEDSAVYLCASSFLGDTQYFGPGTRLTVL.

The CDR3 sequence is CASRTRQGTKGDEQYF. For the CDR3, the DNA is TGTGCCAGCAGGACGAGGCAGGGAACCAAGGGGGACGAGCAGTACTTC. This chain joins TRBV5-8 and TRBJ2-7, with D tentatively TRBD1 (6 bases). V was pared by 5 bases and J by 5 bases, with 23 bases between. The CDR3 has 16 residues. Germline V CDR1 and CDR2: SGHTS, YDEGEE.

This clone was observed once. The chain joins TRBV6-6 to TRBJ2-2; D remains ambiguous. This CDR3 has 16 residues. Germline loops: CDR1 MNHNY, CDR2 SVGAGI (reference sequence). The V and J ends lost 0 bases and 4 bases respectively, with 12 bases between them. In DNA, the CDR3 is TGTGCCAGCAGTTACTCCGCAGGCTTAAGCACCGGGGAGCTGTTTTTT. This sequence encodes CASSYSAGLSTGELFF.

This rearrangement joins TRBV2 to TRBJ2-7; 8 positions agree with TRBD1. J was trimmed by 6 bases and V by 3 bases; bases with no gene match: 7. The CDR3 consists of 14 residues. Per germline, CDR1 SNHLY and CDR2 FYNNEI. In DNA form, the CDR3 reads TGTGCCAGCAGTGAGAGCAGGGGGCCAGCCGAGCAGTACTTC. It yields the protein CASSESRGPAEQYF.

The V gene is TRBV7-6, the J gene TRBJ2-7, with 8 positions matching TRBD2. This CDR3 contains 15 residues. After removal of 1 base from V and 2 bases from J, the junction contained 4 bases not matched to a gene. Germline V lookup: CDR1 SGHVS, CDR2 FNYEAQ. The CDR3 reads CASSLDGGGPYEQYF. The CDR3 nucleotides read TGTGCCAGCAGCTTAGACGGGGGGGGCCCCTACGAGCAGTACTTC.

The rearrangement links TRBV2 to TRBJ2-7, with 9 bases identical to TRBD2. Unmatched junction bases numbered 12, after V lost 7 bases and J lost 2 bases. The CDR3 sequence is 16 residues long. Looked up from germline, CDR1 is SNHLY and CDR2 is FYNNEI. Written as DNA, the CDR3 is TGTGCCAGCAACAACTTGGGCGGGAGGGATGCCTACGAGCAGTACTTC. Its protein product is CASNNLGGRDAYEQYF.

This chain links TRBV5-1 with TRBJ2-3, with D perhaps matching TRBD1 (6 bases). Trimming cost V 3 bases and J 0 bases, with 14 bases left between them. CDR1 SGHRS and CDR2 YFSETQ come from the germline V gene. This CDR3 is built from 16 residues. For the CDR3, the DNA is TGCGCCAGCAGCTGGGGGCTAGCTTCCAGCACAGATACGCAGTATTTT. Translation: CASSWGLASSTDTQYF.

The chain employs TRBV5-6 and TRBJ2-5; 7 bases agree with TRBD2. CDR3 length: 18 residues. CDR1 and CDR2 (germline): SGHDT, YYEEEE. The J segment lost 2 bases and the V segment lost 4 bases, leaving 17 bases of the junction unmatched. For the CDR3, the DNA is TGTGCCAGCAGCCTTTCTAGCGGTCGGGGCCCTCCTCAAGAGACCCAGTACTTC. Translation: CASSLSSGRGPPQETQYF.

The chain recombines TRBV7-2 with TRBJ2-1; tentatively, D is TRBD2 (5 bases). V was pared by 5 bases and J by 0 bases, with 11 bases between. This CDR3 is 15 amino acids long. CDR1 and CDR2 (germline): SGHTA, FQGNSA. CDR3 sequence (DNA): TGTGCCAGCAGCACCAGCGGAAGCTCCTACAATGAGCAGTTCTTC. This sequence encodes CASSTSGSSYNEQFF.

This clone occurred once. The CDR3 here is CAKYRDKVSGTTYEQYF. For the CDR3, the DNA is TGTGCCAAATACCGGGACAAAGTTAGCGGGACCACCTACGAGCAGTACTTC. This chain joins TRBV2 and TRBJ2-7; 8 positions agree with TRBD2. This CDR3 has 17 amino acids. CDR1 and CDR2 (germline): SNHLY, FYNNEI. Unmatched junction bases numbered 19, after V lost 10 bases and J lost 2 bases.

The genes are TRBV5-8 and TRBJ1-4; 7 bases line up with TRBD1. There are 16 residues in the CDR3. V was pared by 0 bases and J by 3 bases, with 5 bases of the junction left unmatched. Germline loops: CDR1 SGHTS, CDR2 YDEGEE. The CDR3 here is CASSLVTGAPNEKLFF. The CDR3 DNA is TGTGCCAGCAGCTTGGTTACAGGGGCTCCTAATGAAAAACTGTTTTTT.

This sequence joins TRBV6-2 or TRBV6-3 and TRBJ2-1; maybe TRBD2 (6 bases). V gave up 0 bases and J gave up 6 bases, with 12 bases separating them. There are 15 residues in the CDR3. Per the germline V gene, CDR1 is MNHEY and CDR2 is SVGEGT. CDR3 residues: CASSYSPGSLNEQFF. The CDR3, as DNA: TGTGCCAGCAGTTACTCGCCCGGGAGTCTCAATGAGCAGTTCTTC.

The CDR3 loop reads CASSLIQGGEQYF. CDR3 nucleotides: TGTGCCAGTAGTTTGATACAGGGTGGCGAGCAGTACTTC. This rearrangement joins TRBV19 to TRBJ2-7, with TRBD1 as a possible D gene (6 bases). Germline-derived CDR1 and CDR2 are LNHDA and SQIVND (reference sequence). Between the trimmed V and J ends, which lost 5 bases and 6 bases, there was a span of 14 bases. The CDR3 contains 13 residues. The full variable domain, rest sourced from reference TRBV19 and TRBJ2-7, is DGGITQSPKYLFRKEGQNVTLSCEQNLNHDAMYWYRQDPGQGLRLIYYSQIVNDFQKGDIAEGYSVSREKKESFPLTVTSAQKNPTAFYLCASSLIQGGEQYFGPGTRLTVT.

The chain couples TRBV19 to TRBJ2-7, with D unclear. With 2 bases removed from V and 0 bases from J, the gap between germline ends came to 5 bases. Germline CDR1 LNHDA, CDR2 SQIVND (reference sequence). This CDR3 is 13 amino acids long. In DNA form, the CDR3 reads TGTGCCAGTAGTATACAGCGCTCCTACGAGCAGTACTTC. As protein: CASSIQRSYEQYF.

V gene TRBV5-8 combines with J gene TRBJ2-5; 7 positions match TRBD1. CDR3 length: 14 amino acids. Germline loops: CDR1 SGHTS, CDR2 YDEGEE. Trimming at V came to 3 bases and at J to 2 bases, leaving 4 bases not matched to a gene. CDR3 bases: TGTGCCAGCAGCTCCCTGACAGGGCAAGAGACCCAGTACTTC. It translates to CASSSLTGQETQYF.

As to this clone: A junction boundary mismatches the germline segment, possibly from a read error. The chain joins TRBV13 to TRBJ2-7, with a tentative D call TRBD2 (7 bases). This CDR3 is 17 amino acids long. Germline V lookup: CDR1 PRHDT, CDR2 FYEKMQ (reference sequence). The CDR3 nucleotides are TGTGCCAGCAGCCCAGGGGTAGGGCGGGAGTCCTCCCACGAGCAGTACTTC. As protein: CASSPGVGRESSHEQYF.

The chain combines TRBV19 with TRBJ2-7; D might be TRBD1 (6 bases). Germline CDR1 LNHDA, CDR2 SQIVND (reference sequence). The CDR3 length is 14 residues. Trimming left V 7 bases short and J 2 bases short, with 15 bases between. CDR3 sequence: CASTEGVRPYEQYF. The CDR3 bases are TGTGCCAGTACCGAGGGGGTAAGACCCTACGAGCAGTACTTC.

The V and J genes are TRBV7-2 and TRBJ2-5, with 12 bases that match TRBD2. This CDR3 region has 15 residues. Per germline, CDR1 SGHTA and CDR2 FQGNSA. J lost 5 bases, V lost 5 bases, and 6 bases had no gene match. The CDR3 DNA sequence: TGTGCCAGCAGCCCCACTAGCGGGAGGAGGGAGACCCAGTACTTC. Amino acid sequence: CASSPTSGRRETQYF.

The V call is TRBV5-6, the J call TRBJ1-4; D perhaps matches TRBD1 (5 bases). The germline V gene has CDR1 SGHDT and CDR2 YYEEEE. Trimming cost V 5 bases and J 5 bases, with 13 bases left between them. The CDR3 loop spans 14 amino acids. CDR3 loop: CASRFYAGNEKLFF. Here the CDR3 DNA reads TGTGCCAGCAGGTTTTATGCAGGGAATGAAAAACTGTTTTTT.

The chain joins TRBV7-6 to TRBJ2-1, with 9 bases that match TRBD1. The CDR3 has 15 amino acids. With 3 bases clipped from V and 9 bases from J, the junction kept 9 bases outside the gene matches. The germline V gene encodes CDR1 SGHVS and CDR2 FNYEAQ. CDR3 sequence (DNA): TGTGCCAGCAGCTTCGGGCAAGGACAGGGGACTGAGCAGTTCTTC. Its protein product is CASSFGQGQGTEQFF.

In this sample, this clone turned up once. The chain uses TRBV3-1 (or the pseudogene TRBV3-2) and TRBJ2-7, with 8 bases identical to TRBD1. Germline CDR1 is LGHDT and CDR2 is YNNKEL (reference sequence). The CDR3 is 15 residues long. V lost 4 bases, J lost 3 bases, and 8 bases stayed unmatched. The DNA for the CDR3 is TGTGCCAGCAGCCGGGCGGCAGGGGGCGTCTACGAGCAGTACTTC. Amino acids: CASSRAAGGVYEQYF.